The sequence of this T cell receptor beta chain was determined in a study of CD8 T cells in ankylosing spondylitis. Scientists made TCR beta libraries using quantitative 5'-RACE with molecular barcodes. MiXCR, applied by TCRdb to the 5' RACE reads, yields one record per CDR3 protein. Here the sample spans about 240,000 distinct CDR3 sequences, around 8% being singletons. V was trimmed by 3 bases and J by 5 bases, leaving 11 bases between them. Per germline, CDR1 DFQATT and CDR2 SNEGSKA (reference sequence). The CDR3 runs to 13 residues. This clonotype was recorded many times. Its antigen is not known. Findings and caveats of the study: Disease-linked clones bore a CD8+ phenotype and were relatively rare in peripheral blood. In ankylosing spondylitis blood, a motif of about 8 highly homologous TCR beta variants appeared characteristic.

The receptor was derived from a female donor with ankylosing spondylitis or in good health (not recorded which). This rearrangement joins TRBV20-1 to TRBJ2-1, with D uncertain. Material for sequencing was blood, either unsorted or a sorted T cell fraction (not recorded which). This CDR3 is CSARGYSNNEQFF. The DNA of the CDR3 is TGCAGTGCTAGGGGGTATTCAAACAATGAGCAGTTCTTC.